Shown below are 30 T cell receptor beta chains from a single sample sequenced in a study of blood T cell repertoires in COVID-19 (dated by TCRdb to between 2020 and 2021). Receptors were amplified or captured by the immunoSEQ multiplex PCR assay. TCRdb holds this immuneACCESS table with in-frame rearrangements only. Some clones are missing; in checked studies, unresolved V genes explain under half, and the rest has no known cause. The sample contains approximately 280,000 clones, around 85% of them found a single time. The ten top clones hold 5.1% of the sample. Specimen: peripheral blood. These receptors were obtained from a man in his fifties or sixties with active or convalescent COVID-19.

There are a few counts of this clone. The CDR3 is CASRWARRSYNEQFF. For the CDR3, the DNA is TGTGCCAGCAGGTGGGCTAGGAGGTCCTACAATGAGCAGTTCTTC. This rearrangement joins TRBV28 to TRBJ2-1; a possible D gene is TRBD2 (5 bases). V lost 6 bases to trimming and J lost 1 base, with 13 bases between them. This CDR3 is built from 15 residues. The germline V gene encodes CDR1 MDHEN and CDR2 SYDVKM. The whole variable domain, remainder taken from reference TRBV28 and TRBJ2-1, is DVKVTQSSRYLVKRTGEKVFLECVQDMDHENMFWYRQDPGLGLRLIYFSYDVKMKEKGDIPEGYSVSREKKERFSLILESASTNQTSMYLCASRWARRSYNEQFFGPGTRLTVL.

This chain uses TRBV28 with TRBJ2-7; D is possibly TRBD1 (5 bases). The germline V and J ends were trimmed by 8 bases and 2 bases, with 19 bases remaining between them. The germline CDR1 and CDR2 sequences are MDHEN and SYDVKM. This CDR3 is 15 amino acids long. The CDR3 is CASVDRGTRAYEQYF. DNA of the CDR3: TGTGCCAGCGTGGATAGGGGAACCCGGGCCTACGAGCAGTACTTC.

This clone was seen a single time. Other nucleotide sequences from this sample produce the same CDR3. V usage is TRBV5-1 and J usage is TRBJ2-7; the match to TRBD1 covers 8 bases. From germline, CDR1 is SGHRS and CDR2 YFSETQ. V dropped 2 bases and J dropped 1; count of bases not matched to a gene: 2. This CDR3 is built from 14 residues. CDR3 sequence reads: CASSLGDRSYEQYF. The CDR3 nucleotides are TGCGCCAGCAGCTTAGGGGACAGGTCCTACGAGCAGTACTTC. Full variable domain (missing parts from reference TRBV5-1 and TRBJ2-7): KAGVTQTPRYLIKTRGQQVTLSCSPISGHRSVSWYQQTPGQGLQFLFEYFSETQRNKGNFPGRFSGRQFSNSRSEMNVSTLELGDSALYLCASSLGDRSYEQYFGPGTRLTVT.

The chain links TRBV10-3 to TRBJ2-7; 8 positions match TRBD1. V shed 2 bases, J shed 3 bases, and the junction held 6 bases outside the gene matches. Germline V gives CDR1 ENHRY, CDR2 SYGVKD. The CDR3 spans 15 residues. CDR3 DNA sequence: TGTGCCATCAGTGAGATGTGGACAGGGTACTACGAGCAGTACTTC. Translated: CAISEMWTGYYEQYF.

The genes are TRBV9 and TRBJ2-1, with 9 positions matching TRBD2. The CDR3 has 16 residues. Per germline, CDR1 SGDLS and CDR2 YYNGEE. V shed 3 bases, J shed 7 bases, and the junction held 11 bases outside the gene matches. DNA for the CDR3: TGTGCCAGCAGCGCATCCGGGACTAGCCTTGGGAATGAGCAGTTCTTC. Translating it yields CASSASGTSLGNEQFF.

The CDR3 sequence is CASSYSEVTEQYF. CDR3 bases: TGTGCCAGCAGTTACTCCGAGGTTACCGAGCAGTACTTC. The chain joins TRBV6-5 to TRBJ2-7; D call uncertain. This CDR3 has 13 amino acids. V shed 0 bases and J shed 6 bases, with 9 bases lying between them. CDR1 and CDR2 from the germline V gene are MNHEY and SVGAGI.

The chain couples TRBV5-4 to TRBJ2-7; 9 bases align to TRBD2. Germline V lookup: CDR1 SGHNT, CDR2 YYREEE (reference sequence). CDR3 length: 16 residues. Trimming took 4 bases from V and 5 from J; bases not matched to a gene: 13. The CDR3 loop is CASSPGGSGSYHEQYF. CDR3 nucleotides: TGTGCCAGCAGCCCCGGGGGTAGCGGGAGCTACCACGAGCAGTACTTC. Variable domain in full (rest from reference TRBV5-4 and TRBJ2-7): ETGVTQSPTHLIKTRGQQVTLRCSSQSGHNTVSWYQQALGQGPQFIFQYYREEENGRGNFPPRFSGLQFPNYSSELNVNALELDDSALYLCASSPGGSGSYHEQYFGPGTRLTVT.

This chain joins TRBV30 and TRBJ1-2, with D perhaps TRBD1 (5 bases). The V end lost 3 bases, the J end lost 8 bases, and 16 bases lay between the germline ends. Germline V gene data show CDR1 as GTSNPN and CDR2 as SVGIG (reference sequence). The CDR3 covers 13 residues. The CDR3 loop is CAWRPGSWEGYTF. The CDR3 DNA sequence: TGTGCCTGGAGACCAGGGTCTTGGGAAGGCTACACCTTC.

The chain carries TRBV12-5 and TRBJ2-5; the D gene is possibly TRBD1 (5 bases). The CDR3 has 16 residues. Germline V gives CDR1 LGHNT, CDR2 FRNRAP. The V and J ends lost 2 bases and 4 bases respectively, with 17 bases between them. This chain's CDR3 is CASGLSQGSPRETQYF. DNA of the CDR3: TGTGCTAGTGGTTTGTCCCAGGGAAGCCCAAGAGAGACCCAGTACTTC.

The rearrangement links TRBV20-1 to TRBJ1-5; D is undetermined. Between the trimmed V and J ends, which lost 3 bases and 3 bases, there was a span of 12 bases. There are 14 residues in the CDR3. CDR1 DFQATT and CDR2 SNEGSKA come from the germline V gene (reference sequence). The CDR3 sequence is CSASPTNYNQPQHF. The CDR3 nucleotides are TGCAGTGCTAGTCCTACCAACTACAATCAGCCCCAGCATTTT.

Points on this clone: The sample carries other DNA sequences with the same CDR3. The chain employs TRBV15 and TRBJ1-3; D gene ambiguous. Germline CDR1 LNHNV, CDR2 YYDKDF (reference sequence). Trimming shortened V by 1 base and J by 2 bases, and 9 bases separated the two germline ends. The CDR3 extends over 15 amino acids. CDR3: CATSRGGGAGNTIYF. CDR3 bases: TGTGCCACCAGCAGAGGAGGAGGTGCTGGAAACACCATATATTTT.

The chain uses TRBV2 and TRBJ2-5; 8 positions match TRBD2. Germline CDR1 reads SNHLY; CDR2 reads FYNNEI. CDR3 length equals 15 residues. With 6 bases clipped from V and 4 bases from J, the junction kept 10 bases outside the gene matches. This CDR3 is CASSLSGRGGETQYF. CDR3 in DNA: TGTGCCAGCAGCCTAAGCGGGAGAGGCGGAGAGACCCAGTACTTC.

CDR3 sequence reads: CASISTDTQYF. CDR3 in DNA: TGTGCCAGCATATCCACAGATACGCAGTATTTT. This sequence joins TRBV28 and TRBJ2-3; unclear D gene. Per germline, CDR1 MDHEN and CDR2 SYDVKM. The CDR3 is 11 residues long. Trimming took 7 bases from V and 2 from J, leaving 4 bases between them.

V is TRBV4-1 and J is TRBJ1-6; tentatively, D is TRBD1 (5 bases). The ends were cut back, 3 bases at V and 1 base at J, with 13 bases in the middle. The CDR3 has 17 amino acids. Germline assignment: CDR1 MGHRA and CDR2 YSYEKL. CDR3 loop: CASSHPGGGSYNSPLHF. The CDR3 nucleotides read TGCGCCAGCAGCCATCCTGGCGGGGGGTCCTATAATTCACCCCTCCACTTT.

The chain is built from TRBV11-2 and TRBJ1-2; 7 bases agree with TRBD1. This CDR3 contains 14 residues. CDR1 and CDR2 from the germline V gene are SGHAT and FQNNGV. V trimming: 6 bases; J trimming: 2 bases; junction bases outside the gene matches: 6. CDR3 bases: TGTGCCAGCAGTTCCCTACAGGGGAACTATGGCTACACCTTC. Translating it yields CASSSLQGNYGYTF.

The rearrangement joins TRBV11-3 to TRBJ2-3; no firm D call. This CDR3 spans 15 amino acids. V shed 4 bases and J shed 1 base, with 12 bases lying between them. From germline, CDR1 is SGHNT and CDR2 YENEEA. CDR3 bases: TGTGCCAGCAGCTCGCCTAAGTTGGGCACAGATACGCAGTATTTT. Protein sequence: CASSSPKLGTDTQYF.

The chain carries TRBV7-2 and TRBJ2-1; a possible D gene is TRBD2 (5 bases). CDR3 length: 14 residues. Deletions cut 5 bases from V and 8 bases from J, with 16 bases between. The germline V gene has CDR1 SGHTA and CDR2 FQGNSA. The CDR3 coding sequence is TGTGCCAGCAGCCGCGAAGCTAAAGCGGATGAGCAGTTCTTC. Translation gives CASSREAKADEQFF.

The chain employs TRBV30 and TRBJ1-1, with 7 bases fitting TRBD1. The CDR3 contains 13 residues. The V gene end was trimmed by 5 bases and the J gene end by 7 bases; junction bases not matched to a gene: 10. Germline lookup yields CDR1 GTSNPN and CDR2 SVGIG (reference sequence). The CDR3 DNA reads TGTGCCTGGGCTAGAGGGGGCATGGGTGAAGCTTTCTTT. Amino acids: CAWARGGMGEAFF.

This clone showed up just once. The rearrangement uses TRBV28 and TRBJ2-3; possible D gene TRBD1, 6 bases. CDR3 length: 13 residues. Trimming left V 3 bases short and J 4 bases short, with 8 bases between. Germline loops: CDR1 MDHEN, CDR2 SYDVKM. This CDR3 reads CASSFHRADTQYF. The CDR3 region has the DNA TGTGCCAGCAGTTTCCACAGGGCAGATACGCAGTATTTT.

CDR3 DNA: TGTGCCAGCAGCGCACAGGGAGGGGAGCTGTTTTTT. Encoded protein: CASSAQGGELFF. J is TRBJ2-2 and V is TRBV9, with D perhaps matching TRBD1 (6 bases). CDR3 length: 12 residues. Germline V gene lookup returns CDR1 SGDLS and CDR2 YYNGEE. Trimming took 3 bases from V and 8 from J, leaving 8 bases between them.

This clone was counted a few times. The V gene is TRBV2, the J gene TRBJ2-7; weak D call: TRBD1 (6 bases). The CDR3 is 12 amino acids. V lost 7 bases, J lost 5 bases, and 12 bases lay in between. Germline loops: CDR1 SNHLY, CDR2 FYNNEI. DNA for the CDR3: TGTGCCAGCACTATACAGGGCCACGAGCAGTACTTC. Amino acids: CASTIQGHEQYF. Filled out from reference TRBV2 and TRBJ2-7, the complete variable domain reads EPEVTQTPSHQVTQMGQEVILRCVPISNHLYFYWYRQILGQKVEFLVSFYNNEISEKSEIFDDQFSVERPDGSNFTLKIRSTKLEDSAMYFCASTIQGHEQYFGPGTRLTVT.

V and J are TRBV9 and TRBJ1-1; weak D call: TRBD1 (6 bases). Germline loops: CDR1 SGDLS, CDR2 YYNGEE. V was trimmed by 4 bases and J by 4 bases, leaving 14 bases between them. The CDR3 length is 14 residues. CDR3 in DNA: TGTGCCAGCAGCCGGGGGGGCAGGGGCACTGAAGCTTTCTTT. Its protein is CASSRGGRGTEAFF.

The CDR3 here is CASSQWGTGANYNSGNTIYF. DNA of the CDR3: TGCGCCAGCAGCCAATGGGGGACAGGGGCGAACTATAACTCTGGAAACACCATATATTTT. The rearrangement uses TRBV4-3 and TRBJ1-3; 10 nucleotides align to TRBD1. This CDR3 has 20 amino acids. J gave up 0 bases and V 2 bases, and 13 bases lay outside the gene matches. The V gene's germline CDR1 is LGHNA and CDR2 YSLEER.

The chain has TRBV10-3 and TRBJ1-1; the D gene is possibly TRBD1 (6 bases). The CDR3 is 16 amino acids. V was clipped by 0 bases and J by 1 base, with 12 bases between them. Germline CDR1 reads ENHRY; CDR2 reads SYGVKD. CDR3 residues: CAISESKGRGNTEAFF. The DNA of the CDR3 is TGTGCCATCAGTGAGTCGAAGGGCAGGGGGAACACTGAAGCTTTCTTT.

CDR3 residues: CASSDLAGGLSGANVLTF. The CDR3 region has the DNA TGTGCCAGCAGCGACTTAGCGGGAGGACTCTCTGGGGCCAACGTCCTGACTTTC. J is TRBJ2-6 and V is TRBV5-4, with 10 nucleotides matching TRBD2. The V gene end was trimmed by 4 bases and the J gene end by 0 bases; junction bases not matched to a gene: 7. Germline CDR1 SGHNT, CDR2 YYREEE (reference sequence). The CDR3 sequence is 18 residues long.

The chain recombines TRBV5-1 with TRBJ2-3, with a weak D call TRBD1 (5 bases). The CDR3 consists of 16 residues. V lost 0 bases and J 0 bases, leaving 11 bases between the germline ends. CDR1 is SGHRS and CDR2 is YFSETQ in the germline V gene. The CDR3 reads CASSLVGRSSTDTQYF. The CDR3 bases are TGCGCCAGCAGCTTGGTGGGGCGGTCTAGCACAGATACGCAGTATTTT.

This chain links TRBV6-5 with TRBJ2-7; TRBD2 aligns across 7 bases. V lost 6 bases and J lost 3; bases outside the gene matches: 8. CDR1 and CDR2 from the germline V gene are MNHEY and SVGAGI. This CDR3 has 14 amino acids. CDR3 loop: CASSPSSSGYEQYF. CDR3 sequence (DNA): TGTGCCAGCAGCCCATCCTCTAGCGGCTACGAGCAGTACTTC.

The V gene is TRBV7-2, the J gene TRBJ2-7; unclear D gene. Trimming took 1 base from V and 5 from J, leaving 12 bases between them. CDR1 and CDR2 (germline): SGHTA, FQGNSA. The CDR3 covers 14 residues. The CDR3 coding sequence is TGTGCCAGCAGCTTAGTCCCGGGTGTCGACGAGCAGTACTTC. Translation: CASSLVPGVDEQYF.

The V gene is TRBV5-6, the J gene TRBJ1-2; D ambiguous. CDR3 length equals 15 residues. Germline CDR1 is SGHDT and CDR2 is YYEEEE. V was clipped by 2 bases and J by 3 bases, with 14 bases between them. CDR3 nucleotides: TGTGCCAGCAGCTTCGTGTCGGGGTGGGACTATGGCTACACCTTC. This translates into CASSFVSGWDYGYTF.

V gene TRBV7-8 combines with J gene TRBJ1-5, with D maybe TRBD1 (6 bases). Germline CDR1 is SGHVS and CDR2 is FQNEAQ. CDR3 length equals 16 residues. Trimming cost V 3 bases and J 0 bases, with 12 bases left between them. CDR3 coding DNA: TGTGCCAGCAGCTTGTACAGGGACTATAGCAATCAGCCCCAGCATTTT. This codes for CASSLYRDYSNQPQHF.